A selection of T cell receptor beta chains follows, all from one sample in a study of CD8 T cells in ankylosing spondylitis. TCRdb processed the 5' RACE reads anew with MiXCR; each CDR3 protein has one entry. There are 240,000 or so distinct CDR3 sequences in the sample; about 9.1% occur only once, and under 7.5% lies in the top ten. Sequencing used blood, either unsorted or a sorted T cell fraction (not recorded which). Receptors originate from a male donor with ankylosing spondylitis or in good health (not recorded which). Each CDR3 is given with its conserved first and last residue. The order of the fields is V gene, D gene, J gene, clone size, CDR3 DNA, CDR3 protein. A D gene is named only where the DNA matches it firmly. Clone sizes are shown as once, few, many, or a class for an expanded clone.

TRBV7-2,TRBD2,TRBJ2-3,many,TGTGCCAGCAGCTCCGGCAACGGGAGGTGGGATACGCAGTATTTT,CASSSGNGRWDTQYF
TRBV20-1,NA,TRBJ2-3,few,TGCAGTGCTAGGCAGGGGGGGGGCACAGATACGCAGTATTTT,CSARQGGGTDTQYF
TRBV24-1,TRBD1,TRBJ1-4,many,TGTGCCACCAGTGAGCAGGGGACAGGGAATGAAAAACTGTTTTTT,CATSEQGTGNEKLFF
TRBV7-2,NA,TRBJ2-7,many,TGTGCCAGCAGCTTACCGGGACTCCACGAGCAGTACTTC,CASSLPGLHEQYF
TRBV20-1,NA,TRBJ1-3,few,TGCAGTGCCCCCGCCCATTCAGGCTCTGGAAACACCATATATTTT,CSAPAHSGSGNTIYF
TRBV12-3/TRBV12-4,NA,TRBJ2-7,many,TGTGCCAGCAGTCCCCCCCGGAGCGACGAGCAGTACTTC,CASSPPRSDEQYF
TRBV4-3,NA,TRBJ1-5,many,TGCGCCAGCAGCCAAGGCCCCCCCCGAAGCAATCAGCCCCAGCATTTT,CASSQGPPRSNQPQHF
TRBV25-1,NA,TRBJ1-6,many,TGTGCCAGCAGTGAACCGCAGGCTAATTCACCCCTCCACTTT,CASSEPQANSPLHF
TRBV29-1,TRBD1,TRBJ2-1,many,TGCAGCGTTGATGGAACAGGGGCCTACAATGAGCAGTTCTTC,CSVDGTGAYNEQFF
TRBV20-1,NA,TRBJ2-1,many,TGCAGTGCGACGAAAGCAAATTCGGGTGAGCAGTTCTTC,CSATKANSGEQFF
TRBV7-2,NA,TRBJ2-7,few,TGTGCCAGCAGCTCGACAGCGGGCTACTACGAGCAGTACTTC,CASSSTAGYYEQYF